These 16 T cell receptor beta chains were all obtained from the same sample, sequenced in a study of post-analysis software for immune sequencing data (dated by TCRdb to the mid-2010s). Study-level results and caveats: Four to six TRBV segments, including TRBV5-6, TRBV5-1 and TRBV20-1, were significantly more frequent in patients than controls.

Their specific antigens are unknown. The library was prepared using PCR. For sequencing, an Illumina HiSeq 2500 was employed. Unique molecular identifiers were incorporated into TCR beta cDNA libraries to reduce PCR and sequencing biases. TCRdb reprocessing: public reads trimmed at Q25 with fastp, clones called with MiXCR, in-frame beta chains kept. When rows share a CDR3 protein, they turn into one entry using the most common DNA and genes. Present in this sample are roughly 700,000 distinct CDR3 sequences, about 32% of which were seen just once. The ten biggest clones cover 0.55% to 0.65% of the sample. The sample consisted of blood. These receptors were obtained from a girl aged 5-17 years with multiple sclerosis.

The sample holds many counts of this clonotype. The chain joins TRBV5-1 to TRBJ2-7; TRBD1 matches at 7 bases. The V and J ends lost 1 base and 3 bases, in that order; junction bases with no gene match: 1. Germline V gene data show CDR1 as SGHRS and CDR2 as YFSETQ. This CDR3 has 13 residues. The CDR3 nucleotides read TGCGCCAGCAGCTTGTGGACAGGCTACGAGCAGTACTTC. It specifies CASSLWTGYEQYF.

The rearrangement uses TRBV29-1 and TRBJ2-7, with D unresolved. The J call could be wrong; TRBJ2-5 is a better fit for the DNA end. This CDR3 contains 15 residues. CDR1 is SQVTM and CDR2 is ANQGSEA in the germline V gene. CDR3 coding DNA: TGCAGCGTTGAAGATGGGCGGCAGGCTTCTAGGACCCAGTACTTC. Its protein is CSVEDGRQASRTQYF.

For the CDR3, the DNA is TGCGCCAGCAGCTTGGGGGGGTTCGGCACAGATACGCAGTATTTT. Protein product: CASSLGGFGTDTQYF. The chain uses TRBV5-1 and TRBJ2-3; D may match TRBD1 or TRBD2 (5 bases each). There are 15 residues in the CDR3. V was trimmed by 0 bases and J by 1 base, leaving 9 bases between them. In germline, CDR1 is SGHRS, CDR2 YFSETQ. The entire variable domain, with the rest obtained from reference TRBV5-1 and TRBJ2-3, is as follows: KAGVTQTPRYLIKTRGQQVTLSCSPISGHRSVSWYQQTPGQGLQFLFEYFSETQRNKGNFPGRFSGRQFSNSRSEMNVSTLELGDSALYLCASSLGGFGTDTQYFGPGTRLTVL.

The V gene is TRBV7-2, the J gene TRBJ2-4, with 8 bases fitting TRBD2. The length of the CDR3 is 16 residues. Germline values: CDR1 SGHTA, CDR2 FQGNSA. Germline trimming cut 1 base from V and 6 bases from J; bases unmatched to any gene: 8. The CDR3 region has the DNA TGTGCCAGCAGCTTAGAGGCGGGAGGAAGCCCAAACATTCAGTACTTC. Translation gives CASSLEAGGSPNIQYF.

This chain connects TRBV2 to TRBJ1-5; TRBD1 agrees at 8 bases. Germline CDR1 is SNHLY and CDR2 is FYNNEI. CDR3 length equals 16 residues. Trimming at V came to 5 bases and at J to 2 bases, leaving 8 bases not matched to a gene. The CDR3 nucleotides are TGTGCCAGCAGTCTCGGACAGGGCGAGGGCAATCAGCCCCAGCATTTT. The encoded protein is CASSLGQGEGNQPQHF.

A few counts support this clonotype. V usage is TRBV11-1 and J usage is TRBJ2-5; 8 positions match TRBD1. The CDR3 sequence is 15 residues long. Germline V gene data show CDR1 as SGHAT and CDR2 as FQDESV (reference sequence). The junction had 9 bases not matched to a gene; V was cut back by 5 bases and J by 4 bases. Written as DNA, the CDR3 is TGTGCCAGCAGCCCCCGACAGGGGTCGCGAGAGACCCAGTACTTC. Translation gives CASSPRQGSRETQYF.

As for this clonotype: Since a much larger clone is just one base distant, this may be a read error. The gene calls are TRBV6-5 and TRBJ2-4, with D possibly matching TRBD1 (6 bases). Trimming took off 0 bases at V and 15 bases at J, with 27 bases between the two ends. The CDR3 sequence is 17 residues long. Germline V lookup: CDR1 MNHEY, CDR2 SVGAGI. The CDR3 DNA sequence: TGTGCCAGCAGTTACTCGATTGCGGCAGGGGATGTGGAGACCCGGTACTTC. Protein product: CASSYSIAAGDVETRYF.

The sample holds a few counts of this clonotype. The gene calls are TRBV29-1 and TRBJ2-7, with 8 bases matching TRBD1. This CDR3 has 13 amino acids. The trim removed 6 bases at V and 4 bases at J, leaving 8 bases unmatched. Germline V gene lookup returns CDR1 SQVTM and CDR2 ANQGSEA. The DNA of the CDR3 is TGCAGCGTCCGCCGGGACAGGAGTTACGAGCAGTACTTC. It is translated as CSVRRDRSYEQYF.

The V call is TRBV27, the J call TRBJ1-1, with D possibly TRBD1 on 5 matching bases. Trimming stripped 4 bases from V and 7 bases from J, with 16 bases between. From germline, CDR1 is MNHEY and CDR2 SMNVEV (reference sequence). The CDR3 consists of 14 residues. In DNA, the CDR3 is TGTGCCAGCAGTTCGACCGGGACGGCCCATGAAGCTTTCTTT. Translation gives CASSSTGTAHEAFF.

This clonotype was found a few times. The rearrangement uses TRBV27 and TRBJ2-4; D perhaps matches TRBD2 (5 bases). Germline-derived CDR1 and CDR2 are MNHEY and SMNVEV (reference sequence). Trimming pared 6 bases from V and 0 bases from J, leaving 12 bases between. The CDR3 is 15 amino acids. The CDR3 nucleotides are TGTGCCAGCAGCACTAATGGACTAGCCAAAAACATTCAGTACTTC. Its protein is CASSTNGLAKNIQYF.

The CDR3 DNA reads TGCAGTGCTAGAGTCCGTCGGAAGGGGAGGAGCGGCACAGATACGCAGTATTTT. Translated, it gives CSARVRRKGRSGTDTQYF. The rearrangement uses TRBV20-1 and TRBJ2-3; D possibly corresponds to TRBD2 (6 bases). V lost 1 base, J lost 1 base, and 21 bases lay in between. The length of the CDR3 is 18 residues. The germline gives CDR1 DFQATT, CDR2 SNEGSKA (reference sequence).

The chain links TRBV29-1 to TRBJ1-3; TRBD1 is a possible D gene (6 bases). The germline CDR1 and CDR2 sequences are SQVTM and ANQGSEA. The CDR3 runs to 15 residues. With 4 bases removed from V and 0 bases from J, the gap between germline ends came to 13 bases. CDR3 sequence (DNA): TGCAGCGTTGTCAGGGGAGGTAACTCTGGAAACACCATATATTTT. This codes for CSVVRGGNSGNTIYF.

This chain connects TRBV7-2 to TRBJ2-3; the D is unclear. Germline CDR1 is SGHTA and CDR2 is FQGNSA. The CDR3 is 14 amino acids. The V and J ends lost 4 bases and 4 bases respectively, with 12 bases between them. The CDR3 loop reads CASSSQLLSDTQYF. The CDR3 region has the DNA TGTGCCAGCAGCTCCCAATTACTGTCAGATACGCAGTATTTT.

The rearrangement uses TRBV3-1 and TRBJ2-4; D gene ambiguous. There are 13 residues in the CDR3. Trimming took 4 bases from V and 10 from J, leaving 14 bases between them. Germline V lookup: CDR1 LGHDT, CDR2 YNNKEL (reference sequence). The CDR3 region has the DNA TGTGCCAGCAGCCGCCGGACGGGTCATATTCAGTACTTC. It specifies CASSRRTGHIQYF.

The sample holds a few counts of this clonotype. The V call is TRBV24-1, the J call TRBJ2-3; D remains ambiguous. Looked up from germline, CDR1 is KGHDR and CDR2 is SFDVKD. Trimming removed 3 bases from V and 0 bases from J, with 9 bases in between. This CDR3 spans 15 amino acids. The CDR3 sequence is CATSDGQTSTDTQYF. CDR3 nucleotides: TGTGCCACCAGTGATGGTCAGACTAGCACAGATACGCAGTATTTT.

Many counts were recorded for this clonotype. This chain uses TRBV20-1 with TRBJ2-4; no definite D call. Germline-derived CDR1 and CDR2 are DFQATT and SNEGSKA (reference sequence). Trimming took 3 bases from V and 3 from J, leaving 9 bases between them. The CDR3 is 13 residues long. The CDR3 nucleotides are TGCAGTGCTAGTTCCGGGTACAAAAACATTCAGTACTTC. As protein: CSASSGYKNIQYF.